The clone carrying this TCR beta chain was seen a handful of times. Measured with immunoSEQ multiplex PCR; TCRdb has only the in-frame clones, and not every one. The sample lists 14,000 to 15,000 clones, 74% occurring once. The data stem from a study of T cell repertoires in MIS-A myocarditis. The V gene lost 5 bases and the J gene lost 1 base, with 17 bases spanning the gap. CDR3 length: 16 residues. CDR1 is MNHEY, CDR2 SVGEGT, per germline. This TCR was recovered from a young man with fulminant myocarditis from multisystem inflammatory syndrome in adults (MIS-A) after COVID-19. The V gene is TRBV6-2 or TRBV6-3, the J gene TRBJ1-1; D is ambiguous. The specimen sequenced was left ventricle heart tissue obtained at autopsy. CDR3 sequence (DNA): TGTGCCAGCAGTCAGCCCCACATTCAGACGAACACTGAAGCTTTCTTT. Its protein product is CASSQPHIQTNTEAFF.